This T cell receptor beta chain emerged from a study of cytomegalovirus exposure and HLA in healthy donors (dated by TCRdb to 2017 to 2019). For the wider study: A later analysis indicated that the roughly 120 validation repertoires were generated on the platform also employed for the 670 or so repertoires of the first cohort. The study was designed to test whether signatures of past pathogen exposure could be identified by cataloging public T cell receptors. Besides the first cohort of roughly 700 subjects, a separate validation cohort made up of 120 or so different subjects was used. To predict cytomegalovirus infection status, the study brought together high-throughput TCR immunosequencing, statistical association of individual TCRs with disease status, and machine learning.

Study-wide conclusions, independent of this receptor: Most TCR sequences were observed very rarely across donors, whereas some public TCRs were present in many individuals. In vitro tests confirmed that three of the cytomegalovirus-associated TCR beta chains recognize cytomegalovirus antigens. In a later analysis, TCRs clustered in the first cohort were found to also tend to co-occur in the roughly 110 validation repertoires, with over 90% of cluster scores above 0. Cytomegalovirus status was reported to be diagnosed by the classifier with high specificity and sensitivity in both the original and validation cohorts. It was suggested by the authors that the approach could potentially be generalized to other disease states and immunological phenotypes. The study gave a list of around 170 TCR beta chains associated with cytomegalovirus. A later analysis had no HLA typing for the validation cohort, so co-occurrence there was scored across all 130 or so repertoires.

Comment on this clone: The antigen it binds to is not known. No much larger clonotype is one base removed from it; base qualities were not supplied.

The method was the immunoSEQ multiplex PCR assay. As for the authors' bioinformatics: A statistical classification framework was developed to diagnose cytomegalovirus status using the catalog of TCR beta chain sequences. TCRdb holds this immuneACCESS table with in-frame rearrangements only. Some clones are missing; in checked studies, unresolved V genes explain under half, and the rest has no known cause. The V and J calls and the clone size are those of that table, but D and trimming were determined from the DNA. The sample table lists about 310,000 clones, roughly 88% of them with a count of one. Around 0.88% of the sample is in the top ten clones. Sequences GTSNPN (CDR1) and SVGIG (CDR2) are obtained from the germline V gene (reference sequence). The CDR3, cysteine through phenylalanine, is 14 amino acids long. Solely the CDR3 DNA is kept, with 42 bases framed from the first base. The junction carries 10 bases between V and J, which are trimmed by 2 bases and 0 bases respectively.

Donors formed part of the validation cohort, which comprised 95 to 150 subjects and was distinct from the first cohort of over 500 subjects. The chain is assembled from TRBV30 and TRBJ1-2, with the D gene call left open. Specimen: PBMCs. The sequence derives from a man aged 25-40 years in good health and CMV-seronegative. The CDR3 region: CAWSRGVANYGYTF. In nucleotide form, the sequence is TGTGCCTGGAGTCGCGGGGTAGCTAACTATGGCTACACCTTC.